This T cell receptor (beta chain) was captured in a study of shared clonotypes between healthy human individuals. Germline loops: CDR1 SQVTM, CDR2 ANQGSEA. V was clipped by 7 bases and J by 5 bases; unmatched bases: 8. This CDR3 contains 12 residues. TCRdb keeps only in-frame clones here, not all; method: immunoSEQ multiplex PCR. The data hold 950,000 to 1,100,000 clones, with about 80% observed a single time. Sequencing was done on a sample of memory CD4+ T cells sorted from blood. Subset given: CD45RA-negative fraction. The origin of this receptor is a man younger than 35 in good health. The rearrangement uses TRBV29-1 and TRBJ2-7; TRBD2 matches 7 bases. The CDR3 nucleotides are TGCAGCGGCACGTCCCGGGAGGACGAGCAGTACTTC. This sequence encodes CSGTSREDEQYF.